Reported below is one TCR beta chain. Its cognate antigen is unknown. These data originate in a study of CD8 T cells in ankylosing spondylitis. General observations from the study: Ankylosing spondylitis blood appeared to be characterized by a TCR beta motif of 7 to 9 highly homologous variants. As reported, disease-linked clones showed significant enrichment in matched ankylosing spondylitis synovial fluid. Disease-linked clones, CD8+, were relatively rare in peripheral blood. Both synovial fluid and blood in reactive arthritis had previously been reported to carry some motif variants.

Libraries for TCR beta were made by quantitative 5'-RACE with molecular barcodes. TCRdb ran MiXCR on the 5' RACE reads and lists one entry per CDR3 protein. The sample lists about 450,000 distinct CDR3 sequences; about 24% were seen once. CDR3 size: 15 residues. Germline V gives CDR1 GTSNPN, CDR2 SVGIG (reference sequence). Trimming stripped 0 bases from V and 3 bases from J, with 12 bases between. The TCR sequence derives from a male donor with ankylosing spondylitis. J is TRBJ1-5 and V is TRBV30; D possibly corresponds to TRBD1 (6 bases). The source material was blood, either unsorted or a sorted T cell fraction (not recorded which). DNA of the CDR3: TGTGCCTGGAGTGTAGAACAGGGAATCAATCAGCCCCAGCATTTT. This encodes CAWSVEQGINQPQHF.